Below are 6 T cell receptor beta chains sequenced from a single sample in a study of blood T cell repertoires in COVID-19 (TCRdb year 2020). Library generation was performed with the immunoSEQ multiplex PCR assay. TCRdb took this table from immuneACCESS and kept in-frame rearrangements with V and J called. Such tables lack part of the clones; where checked against another copy, unresolved V genes explain under half of the gap, and the rest is unexplained. Across this sample there are 240,000 or so clones, with about 86% seen only once. The ten largest clonotypes hold 6.2% of the sample. Sequencing was done on a sample of peripheral blood. The origin of the receptors is a man aged 55-75 years with acute or convalescent COVID-19.

The chain links TRBV2 to TRBJ2-1; 7 bases are a match to TRBD2. The CDR3 consists of 14 residues. Germline CDR1 is SNHLY and CDR2 is FYNNEI. V was clipped by 4 bases and J by 7 bases; unmatched bases: 7. The CDR3 reads CASSARTSYNEQFF. The CDR3 DNA is TGTGCCAGCAGTGCCAGGACTAGTTATAATGAGCAGTTCTTC.

Written as DNA, the CDR3 is TGTGCCAGCAGCCCGCGGACTAGCGATACGCAGTATTTT. Residues: CASSPRTSDTQYF. This chain links TRBV5-6 with TRBJ2-3; 8 nucleotides line up with TRBD2. Germline-derived CDR1 and CDR2 are SGHDT and YYEEEE. CDR3 size: 13 residues. V was clipped by 4 bases and J by 6 bases; unmatched bases: 4.

The V and J genes are TRBV24-1 and TRBJ1-4; D perhaps matches TRBD1 (6 bases). The V and J ends lost 3 bases and 8 bases respectively, with 12 bases between them. This CDR3 spans 14 amino acids. CDR1 and CDR2 (germline): KGHDR, SFDVKD. The CDR3 nucleotides are TGTGCCACCAGTGATGGGGGCGAAGGGGAAAAACTGTTTTTT. Its protein is CATSDGGEGEKLFF.

V gene TRBV10-2 combines with J gene TRBJ2-7, with 7 bases that match TRBD1. The V segment lost 6 bases and the J segment 2 bases; nucleotides outside the gene matches: 4. Germline CDR1 and CDR2: WSHSY and SAAADI. The CDR3 length is 13 residues. CDR3 protein: CASSEQGTYEQYF. In DNA, the CDR3 is TGCGCCAGCAGCGAACAGGGGACCTACGAGCAGTACTTC.

The V gene is TRBV28, the J gene TRBJ1-2; D is unclear. The germline V gene has CDR1 MDHEN and CDR2 SYDVKM. The CDR3 is made up of 15 amino acids. The V gene lost 2 bases and the J gene lost 3 bases, with 13 bases spanning the gap. CDR3 protein: CASSLIPQQDYGYTF. CDR3 DNA: TGTGCCAGCAGTTTAATACCACAGCAAGACTATGGCTACACCTTC.

The chain employs TRBV4-3 and TRBJ2-1; tentative D call: TRBD2 (5 bases). Germline V CDR1 and CDR2: LGHNA, YSLEER. V was shortened by 0 bases and J by 0 bases, with 15 bases between the two germline ends. This CDR3 region has 18 residues. The CDR3 reads CASSQEFSGSGSYNEQFF. The CDR3 DNA reads TGCGCCAGCAGCCAAGAGTTCAGTGGGAGTGGCTCCTACAATGAGCAGTTCTTC.